The source of this TCR beta chain is a study of OX40 agonist ivuxolimab in advanced cancers. About the study as a whole: Ivuxolimab was an agonistic, fully human IgG2 monoclonal antibody directed against OX40 (CD134), a costimulatory receptor. Intravenous ivuxolimab was administered to patients every 2 weeks at six dose levels: 0.01, 0.1, 0.3, 1.5, 3 and 10 mg/kg. Patients were allowed to have had prior anti-PD-1, anti-PD-L1 or anti-CTLA-4 therapy, and 40% of the dose-escalation patients had previously received checkpoint inhibitors. The point of sequencing TCRbeta in the periphery was to test whether ivuxolimab changed TCR sequence diversity and drove clonal T-cell expansion. Among the 52 dose-escalation patients, about 19 had hepatocellular carcinoma, around 15 melanoma, 9 renal cell carcinoma and 9 head and neck cancer. Partial responses were achieved by three dose-escalation patients, of whom one had hepatocellular carcinoma and two had cutaneous melanoma. The paper describes the monotherapy dose-escalation part (N ≈ 49 patients) of the phase I trial of ivuxolimab. In the dose-escalation cohort, 70% to 90% of patients were male, and the mean age was roughly 56 years with a range of roughly 23 to 79. Overall study results and their limits: Partial responders in the 0.1-3.0 mg/kg groups had among the lowest normalized peripheral clonal expansion, especially among CD8+ T cells. Low levels of normalized T-cell clonal expansion were also seen in some patients who did not respond. Antigen specificity was not determined for the clonally expanded peripheral T cells. Clonal expansion of both CD4+ and CD8+ blood T cells was observed from baseline to week 6 at doses 0.1 to 3.0 mg/kg. After ivuxolimab, CD8+ T cells had more expanded clones than CD4+ T cells on average.

Patients with autoimmune disease history or receiving systemic immunosuppression were excluded from the trial. Peripheral blood for TCR sequencing was collected from all dose cohorts at baseline, on cycle 4 day 1, and on cycle 7 day 1. Samples were obtained from an open-label, multicenter, first-in-human phase I dose-escalation trial of ivuxolimab. Adults with locally advanced or metastatic head and neck squamous cell, hepatocellular, melanoma or renal cell carcinoma were enrolled in the trial. Before TCR sequencing, CD4+ and CD8+ T cells were separately sorted from peripheral blood. Genomic DNA was isolated from the sorted cells so that the TCRbeta CDR3 region could be sequenced. The immunoSEQ Assay was used to sequence the TCRbeta CDR3 regions. As stored in TCRdb, this immuneACCESS dataset retains in-frame rearrangements with V and J assigned. A fraction of the clones does not appear; measured against another copy, unresolved V genes explain less than half of the discrepancy, and the remainder lacks a known reason. The table for this sample lists 50,000 to 60,000 clones; roughly 90% of them were counted only once. The ten largest account for 6% to 7% of the sample.

A remark on this clone: Its antigen target is currently unknown. Base qualities are not recorded, but no much larger clone differs from it by a single base.

V is shortened by 5 bases, J by 2 bases, and the region joining them spans 7 bases. Taken from cysteine to phenylalanine, the CDR3 has 12 residues. Only the CDR3 part of the read is kept: 36 bases, read in frame from the first base. CDR1 SEHNR and CDR2 FQNEAQ are derived from the germline V gene (reference sequence). The starting material was CD4+ or CD8+ T cells sorted from blood, obtained in a trial of the OX40 agonist ivuxolimab. The sequence is built from TRBV7-9 and TRBJ2-7; TRBD1 is possibly the D segment (6 matching bases). This TCR derives from an adult with an advanced solid tumor such as melanoma, head and neck, liver or kidney cancer. This receptor has the CDR3 CASSEGAYEQYF. The nucleotides are TGTGCCAGCAGCGAGGGGGCCTACGAGCAGTACTTC.